A selection of T cell receptor beta chains follows, all from one sample in a study of T cell repertoires in cytomegalovirus infection. Each CDR3 protein gets one entry after TCRdb re-called the reads with MiXCR. The table includes around 250,000 distinct CDR3 sequences, 15% to 20% detected once. The sample consisted of CD8+ T cells from PBMCs. The receptor source for this set is a human donor in good health (CMV status not recorded). Some clones in this sample may be carry-over from other donors' samples. Both conserved end residues are part of each CDR3. D genes are given only for firm matches. The size of a clone is reported for some rows only, either as once, few or many, or as a class for expanded clones.

>14|-|few|TRBJ2-2|TRBV11-2
CASSMTGNTGELFF
TGTGCCAGCAGCATGACAGGAAACACCGGGGAGCTGTTTTTT
>16|-|-|TRBJ2-1|TRBV20-1
CSAKVGGLGVYNEQFF
TGCAGTGCTAAGGTCGGGGGACTTGGGGTCTACAATGAGCAGTTCTTC
>15|TRBD1|-|TRBJ2-1|TRBV29-1
CSVVGDSRGYNEQFF
TGCAGCGTTGTGGGGGACAGTAGAGGCTACAATGAGCAGTTCTTC
>15|-|-|TRBJ1-4|TRBV27
CASSFEPQGPEKLFF
TGTGCCAGCAGTTTTGAACCACAGGGTCCGGAAAAACTGTTTTTT
>16|TRBD1|few|TRBJ2-7|TRBV20-1
CSAKADRGVALYEQYF
TGCAGTGCTAAAGCGGACAGGGGAGTTGCCCTCTACGAGCAGTACTTC
>11|-|-|TRBJ2-1|TRBV29-1
CSVVGGPEQFF
TGCAGCGTTGTAGGGGGTCCTGAGCAGTTCTTC
>14|-|-|TRBJ2-4|TRBV29-1
CSVDWGDGKNIQYF
TGCAGCGTTGATTGGGGGGATGGCAAAAACATTCAGTACTTC
>15|-|many|TRBJ2-5|TRBV4-1
CASSQDSSRGETQYF
TGCGCCAGCAGCCAAGATTCGTCCAGGGGAGAGACCCAGTACTTC
>16|-|many|TRBJ1-2|TRBV7-8
CASSQARGGSAYGYTF
TGTGCCAGCAGCCAGGCCCGCGGGGGTTCGGCCTATGGCTACACCTTC
>12|-|-|TRBJ1-2|TRBV29-1
CSVVYGDYGYTF
TGCAGCGTTGTTTACGGTGACTATGGCTACACCTTC
>16|-|many|TRBJ2-3|TRBV7-2
CASSPSGPFSTDTQYF
TGTGCCAGCAGCCCCTCGGGGCCCTTTAGCACAGATACGCAGTATTTT
>14|-|-|TRBJ2-1|TRBV20-1
CSAPGRGLDNEQFF
TGCAGTGCCCCTGGGCGGGGCCTAGACAATGAGCAGTTCTTC
>15|-|many|TRBJ2-7|TRBV4-1
CASSPGGTAPYEQYF
TGCGCCAGCAGCCCAGGGGGGACGGCGCCCTACGAGCAGTACTTC
>16|-|many|TRBJ2-7|TRBV7-9
CASSTGGVPDQYEQYF
TGTGCCAGCAGCACCGGCGGAGTACCCGATCAATACGAGCAGTACTTC
>15|TRBD2|-|TRBJ2-3|TRBV6-5
CASSEERGERDTQYF
TGTGCCAGCAGCGAAGAGCGGGGGGAACGGGATACGCAGTATTTT
>14|-|few|TRBJ1-5|TRBV7-9
CASGRGQFNQPQHF
TGTGCCAGCGGGAGAGGGCAGTTCAATCAGCCCCAGCATTTT
>15|TRBD1|few|TRBJ2-1|TRBV19
CASRLTGTGYNEQFF
TGTGCCAGCAGATTGACCGGGACAGGCTACAATGAGCAGTTCTTC
>14|-|-|TRBJ2-7|TRBV4-1
CASSQEMDSYGQYF
TGCGCCAGCAGCCAAGAGATGGACAGCTACGGGCAGTACTTC
>15|TRBD1|many|TRBJ2-2|TRBV7-2
CASSLGTGAQGELFF
TGTGCCAGCAGCTTAGGGACAGGGGCCCAAGGGGAGCTGTTTTTT
>13|-|few|TRBJ2-2|TRBV28
CASTGTETGELFF
TGTGCCAGCACCGGGACTGAGACCGGGGAGCTGTTTTTT
>14|-|-|TRBJ2-2|TRBV19
CASSITSPTGELFF
TGTGCCAGTAGTATTACCTCTCCCACCGGGGAGCTGTTTTTT
>17|TRBD2|-|TRBJ2-5|TRBV28
CASSSVTSGGRRETQYF
TGTGCCAGCAGCTCCGTGACTAGCGGGGGGCGGAGGGAGACCCAGTACTTC
>15|TRBD2|many|TRBJ2-3|TRBV7-9
CASSVAGDYTDTQYF
TGTGCCAGCAGCGTAGCGGGGGACTACACAGATACGCAGTATTTT
>13|-|-|TRBJ2-7|TRBV5-6
CASSFYRAYEQYF
TGTGCCAGCAGCTTCTACCGAGCCTACGAGCAGTACTTC
>14|-|once|TRBJ2-1|TRBV5-1
CASSSTEKYNEQFF
TGCGCCAGCAGCTCGACAGAGAAGTACAATGAGCAGTTCTTC
>14|-|many|TRBJ2-7|TRBV5-5
CASSLAGTAYEQYF
TGTGCCAGCAGCTTGGCCGGGACGGCCTACGAGCAGTACTTC
>16|-|few|TRBJ2-3|TRBV2
CASSEGRQSYTDTQYF
TGTGCCAGCAGTGAAGGGCGGCAGAGCTACACAGATACGCAGTATTTT
>16|TRBD2|-|TRBJ2-3|TRBV7-6
CASSLDPSGWTDTQYF
TGTGCCAGCAGCTTAGATCCTAGCGGGTGGACAGATACGCAGTATTTT
>15|TRBD2|-|TRBJ2-1|TRBV4-3
CASSQVPRGANEQFF
TGCGCCAGCAGCCAAGTCCCGCGGGGGGCCAATGAGCAGTTCTTC
>14|-|few|TRBJ1-1|TRBV28
CASSFSGRSTEAFF
TGTGCCAGCAGTTTTTCGGGGCGAAGCACTGAAGCTTTCTTT
>14|TRBD1|few|TRBJ2-3|TRBV12-3/TRBV12-4
CASSRTGDTDTQYF
TGTGCCAGCAGCAGGACAGGGGACACAGATACGCAGTATTTT
>20|-|-|TRBJ2-5|TRBV9
CASSPNRRTIAREGQETQYF
TGTGCCAGCAGCCCCAATCGTCGAACCATAGCGAGGGAAGGCCAAGAGACCCAGTACTTC
>15|-|many|TRBJ1-1|TRBV4-1
CASSQESGMNTEAFF
TGCGCCAGCAGCCAAGAAAGCGGTATGAACACTGAAGCTTTCTTT
>14|-|few|TRBJ2-4|TRBV5-1
CASSLGQGGDIQYF
TGCGCCAGCAGCTTGGGACAGGGCGGGGACATTCAGTACTTC
>16|TRBD2|-|TRBJ2-7|TRBV11-2
CASSLGRGTSSYEQYF
TGTGCCAGCAGCTTAGGGCGGGGGACGAGCTCCTACGAGCAGTACTTC
>16|TRBD2|many|TRBJ2-1|TRBV6-2/TRBV6-3
CASSTTSGENYNEQFF
TGTGCCAGCAGCACGACTAGCGGGGAAAACTACAATGAGCAGTTCTTC
>11|-|-|TRBJ2-5|TRBV14
CASSQPPTQYF
TGTGCCAGCAGCCAACCGCCGACCCAGTACTTC
>15|-|-|TRBJ1-2|TRBV15
CATSRDLGDNYGYTF
TGTGCCACCAGCAGAGATCTGGGCGATAACTATGGCTACACCTTC
>15|TRBD2|-|TRBJ2-1|TRBV7-3
CASSSLGGGANEQFF
TGTGCCAGCAGCTCGCTTGGCGGGGGGGCCAATGAGCAGTTCTTC
>14|-|-|TRBJ1-2|TRBV19
CASSIVESGYGYTF
TGTGCCAGTAGTATAGTCGAGTCCGGCTATGGCTACACCTTC
>16|-|-|TRBJ2-7|TRBV6-8
CASSSALGGRSYEQYF
TGTGCCAGCAGTTCAGCCCTGGGGGGGCGGTCCTACGAGCAGTACTTC
>12|-|-|TRBJ2-1|TRBV12-3/TRBV12-4
CASRTGSFEQFF
TGTGCCAGCAGGACCGGGAGTTTTGAGCAGTTCTTC
>11|-|many|TRBJ2-1|TRBV7-6
CASSLSHEQFF
TGTGCCAGCAGCTTAAGCCATGAGCAGTTCTTC
>16|-|few|TRBJ2-5|TRBV5-6
CASSSPGDIDQETQYF
TGTGCCAGCAGCTCCCCAGGGGATATTGACCAAGAGACCCAGTACTTC
>15|TRBD2|few|TRBJ2-7|TRBV15
CATSRGVAGEYEQYF
TGTGCCACCAGCAGAGGGGTAGCGGGGGAATACGAGCAGTACTTC
>14|-|few|TRBJ2-3|TRBV7-9
CASSLFGPTDTQYF
TGTGCCAGCAGCTTATTCGGCCCCACAGATACGCAGTATTTT